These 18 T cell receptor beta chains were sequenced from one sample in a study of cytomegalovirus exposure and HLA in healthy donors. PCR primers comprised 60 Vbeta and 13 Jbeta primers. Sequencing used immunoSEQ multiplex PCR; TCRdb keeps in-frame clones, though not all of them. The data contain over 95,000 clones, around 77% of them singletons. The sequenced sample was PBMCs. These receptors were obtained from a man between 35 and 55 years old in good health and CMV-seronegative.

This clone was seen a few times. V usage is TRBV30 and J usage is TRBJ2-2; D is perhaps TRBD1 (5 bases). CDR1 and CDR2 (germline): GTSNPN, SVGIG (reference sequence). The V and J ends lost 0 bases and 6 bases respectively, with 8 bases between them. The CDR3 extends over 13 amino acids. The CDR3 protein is CAWSVSGSGELFF. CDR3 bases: TGTGCCTGGAGTGTATCAGGGTCCGGGGAGCTGTTTTTT.

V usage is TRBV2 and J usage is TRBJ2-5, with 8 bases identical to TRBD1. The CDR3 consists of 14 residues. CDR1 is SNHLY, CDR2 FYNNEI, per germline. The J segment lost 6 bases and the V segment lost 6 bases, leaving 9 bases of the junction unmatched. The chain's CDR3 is CASSGQGPKQTQYF. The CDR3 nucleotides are TGTGCCAGCAGCGGACAGGGCCCCAAACAGACCCAGTACTTC.

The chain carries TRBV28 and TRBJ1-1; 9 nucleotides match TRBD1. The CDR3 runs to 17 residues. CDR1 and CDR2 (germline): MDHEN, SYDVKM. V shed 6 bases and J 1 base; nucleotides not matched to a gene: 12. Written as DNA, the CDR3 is TGTGCCAGCAGCCATAGGACAGGGGTCCTCCCGAACACTGAAGCTTTCTTT. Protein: CASSHRTGVLPNTEAFF. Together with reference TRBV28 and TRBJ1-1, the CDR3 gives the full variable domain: DVKVTQSSRYLVKRTGEKVFLECVQDMDHENMFWYRQDPGLGLRLIYFSYDVKMKEKGDIPEGYSVSREKKERFSLILESASTNQTSMYLCASSHRTGVLPNTEAFFGQGTRLTVV.

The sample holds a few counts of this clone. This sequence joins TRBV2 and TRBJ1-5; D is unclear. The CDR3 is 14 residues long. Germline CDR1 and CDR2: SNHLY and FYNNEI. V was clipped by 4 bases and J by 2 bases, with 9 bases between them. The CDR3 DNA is TGTGCCAGCAGTGTCGGACTCGGCAATCAGCCCCAGCATTTT. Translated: CASSVGLGNQPQHF.

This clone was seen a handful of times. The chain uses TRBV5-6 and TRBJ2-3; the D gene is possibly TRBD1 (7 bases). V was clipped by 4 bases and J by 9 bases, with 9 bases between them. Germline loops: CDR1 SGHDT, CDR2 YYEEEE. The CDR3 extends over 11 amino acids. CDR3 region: CASSPGGTQYF. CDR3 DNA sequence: TGTGCCAGCAGCCCAGGGGGGACGCAGTATTTT.

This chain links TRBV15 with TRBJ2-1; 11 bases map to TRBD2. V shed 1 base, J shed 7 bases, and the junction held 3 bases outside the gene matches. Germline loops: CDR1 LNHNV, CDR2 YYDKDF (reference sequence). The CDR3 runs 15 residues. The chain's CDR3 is CATSRGSGGVNEQFF. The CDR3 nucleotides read TGTGCCACCAGCAGAGGTAGCGGGGGGGTGAATGAGCAGTTCTTC. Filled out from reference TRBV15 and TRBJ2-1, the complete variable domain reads DAMVIQNPRYQVTQFGKPVTLSCSQTLNHNVMYWYQQKSSQAPKLLFHYYDKDFNNEADTPDNFQSRRPNTSFCFLDIRSPGLGDTAMYLCATSRGSGGVNEQFFGPGTRLTVL.

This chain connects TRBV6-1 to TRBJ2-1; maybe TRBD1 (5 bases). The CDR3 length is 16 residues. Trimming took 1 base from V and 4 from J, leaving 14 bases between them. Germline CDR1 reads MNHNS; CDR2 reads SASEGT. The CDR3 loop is CASSEGDSTRYNEQFF. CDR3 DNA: TGTGCCAGCAGTGAAGGAGACAGTACTCGGTACAATGAGCAGTTCTTC.

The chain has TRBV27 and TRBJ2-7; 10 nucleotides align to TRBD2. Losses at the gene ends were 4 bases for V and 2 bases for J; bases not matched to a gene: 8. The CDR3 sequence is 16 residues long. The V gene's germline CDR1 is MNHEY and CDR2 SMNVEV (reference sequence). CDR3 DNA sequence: TGTGCCAGCAGTTCGCCTAGCGGGAGAACCCCCTACGAGCAGTACTTC. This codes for CASSSPSGRTPYEQYF.

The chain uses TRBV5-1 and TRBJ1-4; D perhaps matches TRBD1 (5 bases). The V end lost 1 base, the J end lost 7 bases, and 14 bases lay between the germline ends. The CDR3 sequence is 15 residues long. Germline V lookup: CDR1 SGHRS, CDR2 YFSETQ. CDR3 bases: TGCGCCAGCAGCTTGTGGGGAGGTCAGGGTGAAAAACTGTTTTTT. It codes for CASSLWGGQGEKLFF.

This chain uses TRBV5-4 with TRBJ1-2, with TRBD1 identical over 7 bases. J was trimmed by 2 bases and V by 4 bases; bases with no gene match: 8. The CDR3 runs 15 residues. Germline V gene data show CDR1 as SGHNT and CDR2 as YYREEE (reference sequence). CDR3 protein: CASSPRLQGNYGYTF. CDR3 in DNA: TGTGCCAGCAGCCCGCGCTTACAGGGGAACTATGGCTACACCTTC. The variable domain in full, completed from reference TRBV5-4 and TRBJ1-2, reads ETGVTQSPTHLIKTRGQQVTLRCSSQSGHNTVSWYQQALGQGPQFIFQYYREEENGRGNFPPRFSGLQFPNYSSELNVNALELDDSALYLCASSPRLQGNYGYTFGSGTRLTVV.

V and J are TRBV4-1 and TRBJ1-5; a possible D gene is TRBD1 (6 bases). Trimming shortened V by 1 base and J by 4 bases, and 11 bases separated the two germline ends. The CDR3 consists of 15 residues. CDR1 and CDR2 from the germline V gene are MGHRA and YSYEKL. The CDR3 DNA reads TGCGCCAGCAGCCAAGTGGCAGGGGAGAATCAGCCCCAGCATTTT. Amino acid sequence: CASSQVAGENQPQHF.

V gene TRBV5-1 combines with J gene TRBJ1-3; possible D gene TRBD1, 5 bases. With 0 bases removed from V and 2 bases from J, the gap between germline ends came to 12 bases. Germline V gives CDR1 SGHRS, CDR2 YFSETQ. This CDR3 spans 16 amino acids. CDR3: CASSLVSQGPGNTIYF. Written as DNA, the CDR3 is TGCGCCAGCAGCTTGGTCTCTCAGGGTCCTGGAAACACCATATATTTT.

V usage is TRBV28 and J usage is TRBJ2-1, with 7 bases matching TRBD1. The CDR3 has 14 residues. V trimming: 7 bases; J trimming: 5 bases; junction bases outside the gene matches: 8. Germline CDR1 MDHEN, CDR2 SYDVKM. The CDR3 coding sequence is TGTGCCAGCAAACGACTTGACAGGGACAATGAGCAGTTCTTC. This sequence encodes CASKRLDRDNEQFF.

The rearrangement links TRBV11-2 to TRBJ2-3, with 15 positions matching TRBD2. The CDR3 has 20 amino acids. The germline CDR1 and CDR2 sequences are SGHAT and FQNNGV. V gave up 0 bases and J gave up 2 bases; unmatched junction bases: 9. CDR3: CASSLDQRTSGRVPTDTQYF. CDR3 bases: TGTGCCAGCAGCTTAGACCAACGGACTAGCGGGAGGGTCCCCACAGATACGCAGTATTTT. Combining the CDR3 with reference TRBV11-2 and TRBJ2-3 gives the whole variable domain EAGVAQSPRYKIIEKRQSVAFWCNPISGHATLYWYQQILGQGPKLLIQFQNNGVVDDSQLPKDRFSAERLKGVDSTLKIQPAKLEDSAVYLCASSLDQRTSGRVPTDTQYFGPGTRLTVL.

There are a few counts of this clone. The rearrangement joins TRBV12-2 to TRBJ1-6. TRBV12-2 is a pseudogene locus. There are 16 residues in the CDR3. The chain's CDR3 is CASRSEDSSYNSPLHF. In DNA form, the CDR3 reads TGTGCAAGTCGTAGTGAGGATAGCTCCTATAATTCACCCCTCCACTTT.

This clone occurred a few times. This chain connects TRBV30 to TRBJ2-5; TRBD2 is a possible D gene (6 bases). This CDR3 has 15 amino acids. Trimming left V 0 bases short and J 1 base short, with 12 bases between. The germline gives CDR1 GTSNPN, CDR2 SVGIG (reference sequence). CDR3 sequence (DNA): TGTGCCTGGAGTGTAGGGGCTAGCGTCCAAGAGACCCAGTACTTC. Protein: CAWSVGASVQETQYF. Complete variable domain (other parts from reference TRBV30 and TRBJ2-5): SQTIHQWPATLVQPVGSPLSLECTVEGTSNPNLYWYRQAAGRGLQLLFYSVGIGQISSEVPQNLSASRPQDRQFILSSKKLLLSDSGFYLCAWSVGASVQETQYFGPGTRLLVL.

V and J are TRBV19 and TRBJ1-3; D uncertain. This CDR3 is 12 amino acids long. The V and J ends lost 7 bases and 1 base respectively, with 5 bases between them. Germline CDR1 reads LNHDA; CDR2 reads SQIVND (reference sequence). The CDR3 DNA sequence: TGTGCCAGTAAGGAGTCTGGAAACACCATATATTTT. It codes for CASKESGNTIYF.

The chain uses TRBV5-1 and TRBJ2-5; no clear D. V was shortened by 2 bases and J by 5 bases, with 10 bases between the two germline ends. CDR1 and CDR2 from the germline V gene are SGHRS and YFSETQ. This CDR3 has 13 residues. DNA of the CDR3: TGCGCCAGCAGCTTACCACCACGGGAGACCCAGTACTTC. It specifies CASSLPPRETQYF.